Listed below are T cell receptor beta chains from one sample, sequenced in a study of T cells in Graves' hyperthyroidism and ophthalmopathy. TCRdb reanalysed the multiplex PCR reads using MiXCR and keeps one entry per CDR3 protein. The sample records a few hundred thousand distinct CDR3 sequences, about 15% being singletons. Specimen: blood. The receptor source for this set is a woman aged 55-70 years with Graves' ophthalmopathy. Both conserved end residues are part of each CDR3. The D gene is left open where the match is weak. Part of the rows lack a size; the others show once, few, many or a class for expanded clones.

v_call	d_call	j_call	clone_size	cdr3_aa	cdr3_nt
TRBV7-3	TRBD2	TRBJ2-3	many	CASSPGLAASRDTQYF	TGTGCCAGCAGCCCGGGACTAGCGGCCTCCCGAGATACGCAGTATTTT
TRBV20-1	TRBD2	TRBJ2-7	many	CSAYPGGDEQYF	TGCAGTGCTTATCCGGGGGGGGACGAGCAGTACTTC
TRBV7-6	.	TRBJ2-2	.	CASRYRTGELFF	TGTGCCAGCAGGTACAGGACCGGGGAGCTGTTTTTT
TRBV7-2	.	TRBJ2-5	many	CASSFFQETQYF	TGTGCCAGCAGCTTCTTCCAAGAGACCCAGTACTTC
TRBV5-1	.	TRBJ1-1	many	CASSFFQGSNTEAFF	TGCGCCAGCAGCTTTTTCCAGGGGTCCAACACTGAAGCTTTCTTT
TRBV9	.	TRBJ2-1	many	CASSVLGGTYNEQFF	TGTGCCAGCAGCGTTCTTGGGGGGACCTACAATGAGCAGTTCTTC
TRBV20-1	TRBD2	TRBJ2-7	many	CSATRPSGASYEQYF	TGCAGTGCCACCAGGCCTAGCGGCGCGTCCTACGAGCAGTACTTC
TRBV28	.	TRBJ1-3	few	CASSLLGGSGNTIYF	TGTGCCAGCAGTTTATTAGGGGGATCTGGAAACACCATATATTTT
TRBV4-3	.	TRBJ2-2	.	CASSQPFLDAPFANTGELFF	TGCGCCAGCAGCCAACCTTTCCTCGACGCGCCCTTCGCGAACACCGGGGAGCTGTTTTTT
TRBV18	.	TRBJ1-4	many	CASSPNHVSWSTNEKLFF	TGTGCCAGCTCACCCAACCACGTCAGTTGGTCAACTAATGAAAAACTGTTTTTT
TRBV5-4	.	TRBJ2-7	few	CASSLGGPSYEQYF	TGTGCCAGCAGCTTAGGAGGGCCCTCCTACGAGCAGTACTTC
TRBV19	.	TRBJ1-5	few	CASARTEGPQPQHF	TGTGCCAGTGCCCGGACAGAAGGGCCTCAGCCCCAGCATTTT
TRBV3-1	.	TRBJ2-5	.	CASSQVGTQAGETQYF	TGTGCCAGCAGCCAAGTGGGAACTCAGGCTGGGGAGACCCAGTACTTC
TRBV27	TRBD1	TRBJ1-2	many	CASSLYGTGANYGYTF	TGTGCCAGCAGTTTATACGGGACAGGGGCTAACTATGGCTACACCTTC
TRBV10-3	TRBD1	TRBJ2-3	many	CAISDGDRTTDTQYF	TGTGCCATCAGTGACGGGGACAGAACCACAGATACGCAGTATTTT
TRBV7-9	TRBD2	TRBJ2-1	few	CASSQDLAGALYNEQFF	TGCGCCAGCAGCCAAGATCTAGCGGGGGCCCTCTACAATGAGCAGTTCTTC